Listed here are 9 T cell receptor beta chains from one sample, sequenced in a study of blood T cell repertoires in COVID-19. Method: immunoSEQ multiplex PCR; TCRdb's copy keeps in-frame clones and lacks some. This table has around 95,000 clones, 90% appearing once. Sequenced sample: peripheral blood. The receptors shown here come from a middle-aged man with acute or convalescent COVID-19.

The gene calls are TRBV5-4 and TRBJ1-2, with unresolved D. From germline, CDR1 is SGHNT and CDR2 YYREEE (reference sequence). The CDR3 sequence is 13 residues long. Trimming cost V 4 bases and J 3 bases, with 10 bases left between them. Here the CDR3 reads CASSTTVDYGYTF. In nucleotides, the CDR3 is TGTGCCAGCAGCACCACTGTGGACTATGGCTACACCTTC. The full variable domain, its missing parts supplied by reference TRBV5-4 and TRBJ1-2, is ETGVTQSPTHLIKTRGQQVTLRCSSQSGHNTVSWYQQALGQGPQFIFQYYREEENGRGNFPPRFSGLQFPNYSSELNVNALELDDSALYLCASSTTVDYGYTFGSGTRLTVV.

The chain joins TRBV27 to TRBJ2-5; D remains ambiguous. There are 13 residues in the CDR3. V dropped 1 base and J dropped 1 base, with 4 bases sitting between them. The germline V gene has CDR1 MNHEY and CDR2 SMNVEV (reference sequence). The CDR3 reads CASSLYSQETQYF. The DNA for the CDR3 is TGTGCCAGCAGTTTATACAGCCAAGAGACCCAGTACTTC.

This chain joins TRBV4-1 and TRBJ2-7, with D unresolved. The CDR3 sequence is 12 residues long. V was shortened by 3 bases and J by 3 bases, with 6 bases between the two germline ends. Germline CDR1 MGHRA, CDR2 YSYEKL. CDR3 sequence (DNA): TGCGCCAGCAGCCAGGCAGGCTACGAGCAGTACTTC. Translation gives CASSQAGYEQYF.

This clone was found a few times. The chain recombines TRBV27 with TRBJ2-1, with a weak D call TRBD2 (6 bases). This CDR3 has 13 residues. The V gene lost 4 bases and the J gene lost 7 bases, with 11 bases spanning the gap. The germline gives CDR1 MNHEY, CDR2 SMNVEV (reference sequence). CDR3 DNA: TGTGCCAGCAGTTCCGGGACTTATAATGAGCAGTTCTTC. Amino acid sequence: CASSSGTYNEQFF.

This clone was seen only a few times. This chain links TRBV6-2 or TRBV6-3 with TRBJ2-7; 10 bases fit TRBD2. The CDR3 length is 16 residues. Trimming at V came to 5 bases and at J to 2 bases, leaving 9 bases not matched to a gene. Germline values: CDR1 MNHEY, CDR2 SVGEGT. In nucleotides, the CDR3 is TGTGCCAGCAGTCCAAGTGGGAGCGGGAGGGCCTACGAGCAGTACTTC. Translation gives CASSPSGSGRAYEQYF.

This chain connects TRBV19 to TRBJ1-1; no clear D. Germline V gene data show CDR1 as LNHDA and CDR2 as SQIVND (reference sequence). This CDR3 spans 12 amino acids. V lost 1 base and J lost 5, with 5 bases in between. CDR3 DNA sequence: TGTGCCAGTAGTATAGGGCAGACTGAAGCTTTCTTT. It codes for CASSIGQTEAFF.

This clone showed up just once. This chain connects TRBV6-6 to TRBJ2-1, with unresolved D. Trimming cost V 2 bases and J 9 bases, with 11 bases left between them. Germline CDR1 MNHNY, CDR2 SVGAGI (reference sequence). There are 13 residues in the CDR3. The CDR3 bases are TGTGCCAGCAGTTACCCTTTGGGCACTGAGCAGTTCTTC. It translates to CASSYPLGTEQFF.

The chain joins TRBV4-2 to TRBJ2-7; 12 nucleotides match TRBD2. Germline lookup yields CDR1 LGHNA and CDR2 YNFKEQ. The CDR3 loop spans 16 amino acids. J was trimmed by 6 bases and V by 1 base; bases with no gene match: 7. The CDR3 DNA sequence: TGTGCCAGCAGCCAAGGGTCTAGCGGGAGGGCGGGCGAGCAGTACTTC. Its protein is CASSQGSSGRAGEQYF.

This chain joins TRBV24-1 and TRBJ2-2, with 9 bases aligning to TRBD1. The V segment lost 4 bases and the J segment 4 bases; nucleotides outside the gene matches: 6. This CDR3 has 16 amino acids. The V gene's germline CDR1 is KGHDR and CDR2 SFDVKD. As DNA, the CDR3 is TGTGCCACCAGTGACATGACAGGGGGGCGCACCGGGGAGCTGTTTTTT. Its translation is CATSDMTGGRTGELFF.